Shown below are 20 T cell receptor beta chains from a single sample sequenced in a study of T-cell memory formation after mild COVID-19. TCRdb used MiXCR to reprocess the 5' RACE reads, holding one entry per CDR3 protein. There are around 470,000 distinct CDR3 sequences in the sample; approximately 20% occur only once, and approximately 8.1% lies in the top ten. The specimen was PBMCs or a T cell subset sorted from them (not recorded which). The origin of the receptors is an adult woman who had mild COVID-19 (a few samples of this study predate the infection). Cell type and time point are not known.

This clonotype was picked up a small number of times. This chain's CDR3 is CASSVGRASYEQYF. CDR3 nucleotides: TGTGCCAGCAGCGTAGGGCGGGCCTCCTACGAGCAGTACTTC. This sequence joins TRBV9 and TRBJ2-7; tentative D call: TRBD2 (5 bases). The V end lost 0 bases, the J end lost 0 bases, and 7 bases lay between the germline ends. The CDR3 has 14 amino acids. The germline V gene encodes CDR1 SGDLS and CDR2 YYNGEE.

The count of this clonotype is one. The chain couples TRBV6-2 or TRBV6-3 to TRBJ2-5; D unresolved. V gave up 4 bases and J gave up 0 bases, with 9 bases separating them. The CDR3 covers 14 residues. CDR1 MNHEY and CDR2 SVGEGT come from the germline V gene. The CDR3 loop is CASSWPGDQETQYF. For the CDR3, the DNA is TGTGCCAGCAGTTGGCCAGGTGACCAAGAGACCCAGTACTTC.

The chain carries TRBV3-1 and TRBJ2-3; 8 bases are a match to TRBD2. V trimming: 3 bases; J trimming: 4 bases; junction bases outside the gene matches: 12. The CDR3 contains 17 residues. CDR1 and CDR2 (germline): LGHDT, YNNKEL (reference sequence). The chain's CDR3 is CASSQGTRAGAADTQYF. CDR3 bases: TGTGCCAGCAGCCAGGGGACTAGGGCGGGGGCCGCAGATACGCAGTATTTT.

This clonotype has only a few counts. The chain couples TRBV20-1 to TRBJ2-1, with TRBD2 identical over 9 bases. Germline CDR1 reads DFQATT; CDR2 reads SNEGSKA (reference sequence). V lost 6 bases, J lost 4 bases, and 10 bases stayed unmatched. This CDR3 contains 15 residues. CDR3 sequence (DNA): TGCAGTGCCCCCGGAGGTAGCGGGGGTTACAATGAGCAGTTCTTC. Its translation: CSAPGGSGGYNEQFF.

This clonotype was seen a handful of times. This chain links TRBV7-2 with TRBJ2-3; TRBD2 aligns across 9 bases. Trimming at V came to 5 bases and at J to 2 bases, leaving 11 bases not matched to a gene. The CDR3 is made up of 17 amino acids. Germline V gene lookup returns CDR1 SGHTA and CDR2 FQGNSA. CDR3 loop: CASSLRRAGGATDTQYF. The CDR3 bases are TGTGCCAGCAGCCTCCGCCGGGCGGGAGGGGCCACAGATACGCAGTATTTT.

The chain has TRBV20-1 and TRBJ1-4; 7 bases match TRBD1. Germline CDR1 reads DFQATT; CDR2 reads SNEGSKA (reference sequence). After removal of 6 bases from V and 5 bases from J, the junction contained 12 bases not matched to a gene. CDR3 length: 15 residues. In DNA, the CDR3 is TGCAGTGCCGGGTATGGGACAGACTCGAATGAAAAACTGTTTTTT. This codes for CSAGYGTDSNEKLFF.

V is TRBV12-5 and J is TRBJ2-3; the D gene is possibly TRBD1 (6 bases). V dropped 6 bases and J dropped 1 base, with 14 bases sitting between them. The CDR3 length is 15 residues. From germline, CDR1 is LGHNT and CDR2 FRNRAP. This CDR3 is CASGGAKARTDTQYF. The CDR3, as DNA: TGTGCTAGTGGGGGGGCGAAAGCCCGCACAGATACGCAGTATTTT.

This clonotype was seen more than once but under ten times. This CDR3 reads CASSSSGEDTQYF. DNA for the CDR3: TGTGCCAGCAGTTCGAGCGGAGAGGATACGCAGTATTTT. V and J are TRBV2 and TRBJ2-3, with D possibly matching TRBD2 (5 bases). The CDR3 loop spans 13 amino acids. CDR1 and CDR2 (germline): SNHLY, FYNNEI. With 5 bases removed from V and 6 bases from J, the gap between germline ends came to 12 bases.

Here the CDR3 reads CASSLAGVGITEAFF. The CDR3 DNA reads as TGTGCCAGCAGCTTAGCGGGGGTTGGTATAACTGAAGCTTTCTTT. This chain links TRBV7-2 with TRBJ1-1, with D possibly being TRBD1 (5 bases). This CDR3 has 15 residues. Germline loops: CDR1 SGHTA, CDR2 FQGNSA. V was shortened by 0 bases and J by 5 bases, with 13 bases between the two germline ends.

There are a few counts of this clonotype. The chain couples TRBV12-3 or TRBV12-4 to TRBJ1-6; TRBD1 matches 7 bases. Trimming removed 5 bases from V and 4 bases from J; junction bases left unmatched: 11. CDR3 length: 17 residues. CDR3 amino acids: CASSPRQGGEYNSPLHF. The CDR3, as DNA: TGTGCCAGCAGTCCAAGACAGGGAGGGGAATATAATTCACCCCTCCACTTT.

A note on this clonotype: Its ends do not fully match the called genes, so a read error is possible. This chain connects TRBV7-9 to TRBJ1-2; D remains unclear. This CDR3 is 8 amino acids long. Germline CDR1 reads SEHNR; CDR2 reads FQNEAQ (reference sequence). CDR3 sequence (DNA): TGTGCCAGCAGCTCTATCTACTTC. This sequence encodes CASSSIYF.

The rearrangement uses TRBV5-1 and TRBJ2-4; possible D gene TRBD1, 6 bases. Germline V lookup: CDR1 SGHRS, CDR2 YFSETQ. Trimming pared 1 base from V and 1 base from J, leaving 6 bases between. This CDR3 has 14 amino acids. CDR3 bases: TGCGCCAGCAGCTTGACAGGGGCCAAAAACATTCAGTACTTC. Residues: CASSLTGAKNIQYF.

This clonotype was observed once. The gene calls are TRBV5-1 and TRBJ2-7; no clear D. V was clipped by 0 bases and J by 0 bases, with 7 bases between them. Germline-derived CDR1 and CDR2 are SGHRS and YFSETQ. The CDR3 consists of 14 residues. The CDR3 coding sequence is TGCGCCAGCAGCTTGGAGGCACCCTCCTACGAGCAGTACTTC. Translated: CASSLEAPSYEQYF.

V gene TRBV5-1 combines with J gene TRBJ1-2, with D maybe TRBD1 (5 bases). CDR1 SGHRS and CDR2 YFSETQ come from the germline V gene. The CDR3 runs to 14 residues. Trimming removed 2 bases from V and 4 bases from J, with 12 bases in between. For the CDR3, the DNA is TGCGCCAGCAGCTTAGAAGACAGCGTCTATGGCTACACCTTC. Translation gives CASSLEDSVYGYTF.

The V gene is TRBV7-9, the J gene TRBJ1-2; D is ambiguous. Trimming took off 1 base at V and 1 base at J, with 13 bases between the two ends. Germline assignment: CDR1 SEHNR and CDR2 FQNEAQ (reference sequence). This CDR3 is built from 16 residues. The CDR3 DNA is TGTGCCAGCAGCTTAGTGCCAGGCCCCATTAACTATGGCTACACCTTC. Translated: CASSLVPGPINYGYTF.

V and J are TRBV6-4 and TRBJ2-1, with 8 bases aligning to TRBD1. The CDR3 has 13 residues. The germline CDR1 and CDR2 sequences are MRHNA and SNTAGT. Trimming at V came to 4 bases and at J to 5 bases, leaving 1 base not matched to a gene. CDR3 protein: CASSGTGHNEQFF. CDR3 coding DNA: TGTGCCAGCAGTGGGACAGGGCACAATGAGCAGTTCTTC.

This clonotype was seen only a few times. The chain joins TRBV14 to TRBJ1-1; 8 bases fit TRBD1. Germline trimming cut 3 bases from V and 3 bases from J; bases unmatched to any gene: 3. CDR3 length: 14 amino acids. Looked up from germline, CDR1 is SGHDN and CDR2 is FVKESK. The chain's CDR3 is CASSQHRGDTEAFF. The CDR3 DNA sequence: TGTGCCAGCAGCCAGCACAGGGGGGACACTGAAGCTTTCTTT.

This clonotype has more than one count but fewer than ten. The chain recombines TRBV24-1 with TRBJ2-1, with TRBD1 as a possible D gene (6 bases). Germline V gives CDR1 KGHDR, CDR2 SFDVKD. V lost 9 bases and J lost 7, with 15 bases in between. The CDR3 has 13 amino acids. In DNA, the CDR3 is TGTGCCACCGCCTTCGGGACAACGAATGAGCAGTTCTTC. Residues: CATAFGTTNEQFF.

This rearrangement joins TRBV7-9 to TRBJ1-1; tentative D call: TRBD1 (5 bases). The CDR3 runs to 14 residues. Germline CDR1 is SEHNR and CDR2 is FQNEAQ (reference sequence). Trimming removed 3 bases at V and 3 bases at J, with 11 bases between. CDR3 in DNA: TGTGCCAGCAGCTTCGGGGGTCCGGACACTGAAGCTTTCTTT. Its protein is CASSFGGPDTEAFF. Full variable domain (remainder filled in from reference TRBV7-9 and TRBJ1-1): DTGVSQNPRHKITKRGQNVTFRCDPISEHNRLYWYRQTLGQGPEFLTYFQNEAQLEKSRLLSDRFSAERPKGSFSTLEIQRTEQGDSAMYLCASSFGGPDTEAFFGQGTRLTVV.

The chain has TRBV4-1 and TRBJ2-1; TRBD2 aligns across 11 bases. The length of the CDR3 is 17 residues. Trimming removed 3 bases from V and 8 bases from J; junction bases left unmatched: 12. The germline V gene has CDR1 MGHRA and CDR2 YSYEKL. The CDR3 nucleotides read TGCGCCAGCAGCCAGGTGCTAACTAGCGGGGGCGGGGATGAGCAGTTCTTC. It translates to CASSQVLTSGGGDEQFF.